The 10 T cell receptor beta chains listed next were all sequenced from one sample in a study of blood T cells in healthy people across ages. A second PCR, run for about 7 to 11 cycles, used a sample-barcoded 5' primer plus a J-beta primer mix. A single record per CDR3 protein comes from TCRdb applying MiXCR to the 5' RACE reads. The repertoire holds around 820,000 distinct CDR3 sequences, with 25% as singletons. These same records also appear under a second study, on T cells of mothers and their children.

Input material: blood. These receptors all come from a boy aged 5-17 years in good health.

To note about this clonotype: The junction differs from germline at one of its ends, possibly a read error. The rearrangement uses TRBV28 and TRBJ1-1; no reliable D call. The CDR3 extends over 12 amino acids. In germline, CDR1 is MDHEN, CDR2 SYDVKM. Here the CDR3 reads CASSETNTEDFF. In DNA form, the CDR3 reads TGTGCCAGCAGTGAGACCAACACTGAAGATTTCTTT. Full variable domain (outside the CDR3, taken from reference TRBV28 and TRBJ1-1): DVKVTQSSRYLVKRTGEKVFLECVQDMDHENMFWYRQDPGLGLRLIYFSYDVKMKEKGDIPEGYSVSREKKERFSLILESASTNQTSMYLCASSETNTEDFFGQGTRLTVV.

This chain uses TRBV5-1 with TRBJ2-5, with D perhaps being TRBD1 or TRBD2 (5 bases each). The J call is doubtful: the DNA matches TRBJ2-7 better. Germline-derived CDR1 and CDR2 are SGHRS and YFSETQ. The CDR3 covers 15 residues. The CDR3 here is CASSFGDGGPYEQYF. CDR3 nucleotide sequence: TGCGCCAGCAGCTTTGGGGACGGAGGACCCTACGAGCAGTACTTC.

The table lists this clonotype with a few counts. The chain uses TRBV4-3 and TRBJ2-4; 9 nucleotides align to TRBD2. This CDR3 is 17 amino acids long. The germline gives CDR1 LGHNA, CDR2 YSLEER. V shed 1 base and J 6 bases; nucleotides not matched to a gene: 10. CDR3: CASSQGAGGGAVNIQYF. The DNA for the CDR3 is TGCGCCAGCAGCCAAGGTGCTGGCGGGGGGGCCGTAAACATTCAGTACTTC.

This clonotype showed up just a few times. V gene TRBV3-1 combines with J gene TRBJ1-2, with TRBD1 matching 12 bases. Per germline, CDR1 LGHDT and CDR2 YNNKEL (reference sequence). V lost 5 bases to trimming and J lost 5 bases; unmatched junction nucleotides: 6. The CDR3 spans 15 residues. The CDR3 is CASSAGTGGVYGYTF. Written as DNA, the CDR3 is TGTGCCAGCAGCGCCGGGACAGGGGGCGTTTATGGCTACACCTTC. Full variable domain (outside the CDR3, taken from reference TRBV3-1 and TRBJ1-2): DTAVSQTPKYLVTQMGNDKSIKCEQNLGHDTMYWYKQDSKKFLKIMFSYNNKELIINETVPNRFSPKSPDKAHLNLHINSLELGDSAVYFCASSAGTGGVYGYTFGSGTRLTVV.

A few counts support this clonotype. The chain recombines TRBV4-1 with TRBJ2-1; D assignment may be TRBD1 or TRBD2 (5 bases each). Germline assignment: CDR1 MGHRA and CDR2 YSYEKL. This CDR3 contains 18 residues. Trimming pared 3 bases from V and 0 bases from J, leaving 18 bases between. CDR3 region: CASSHDGTGTVSYNEQFF. DNA of the CDR3: TGCGCCAGCAGCCATGACGGAACCGGGACCGTCTCCTACAATGAGCAGTTCTTC.

J is TRBJ2-2 and V is TRBV5-5; D is uncertain. Germline V gene lookup returns CDR1 SGHKS and CDR2 YYEKEE (reference sequence). CDR3 length equals 13 residues. V lost 0 bases and J lost 4, with 4 bases in between. The CDR3 sequence is CASSLAATGELFF. The CDR3 region has the DNA TGTGCCAGCAGCTTGGCCGCCACCGGGGAGCTGTTTTTT.

V usage is TRBV7-2 and J usage is TRBJ2-3, with 7 bases matching TRBD2. Looked up from germline, CDR1 is SGHTA and CDR2 is FQGNSA. Germline trimming cut 4 bases from V and 6 bases from J; bases unmatched to any gene: 7. This CDR3 is built from 14 residues. CDR3 amino acids: CASSSGLVLDTQYF. In DNA, the CDR3 is TGTGCCAGCAGCTCCGGACTAGTTTTGGATACGCAGTATTTT.

This clonotype has only a few counts. J is TRBJ2-1 and V is TRBV25-1; no clear D. With the DNA end fitting TRBJ2-7 better, the J assignment may be wrong. Germline V gene lookup returns CDR1 MGHDK and CDR2 SYGVNS. The CDR3 spans 10 residues. The CDR3 spells CASSADEQYF. As DNA, the CDR3 is TGTGCCAGCAGTGCGGACGAGCAGTACTTC.

This clonotype was found a few times. This chain joins TRBV7-2 and TRBJ1-3; 9 bases match TRBD1. The CDR3 is 15 residues long. The germline gives CDR1 SGHTA, CDR2 FQGNSA. V lost 4 bases, J lost 8 bases, and 9 bases stayed unmatched. The CDR3 reads CASSSGQGPYDTIYF. CDR3 nucleotides: TGTGCCAGCAGCTCCGGACAGGGGCCGTATGACACCATATATTTT.

The V and J genes are TRBV30 and TRBJ2-1; TRBD1 or TRBD2 may be the D gene (5 bases each). With 5 bases removed from V and 4 bases from J, the gap between germline ends came to 9 bases. Germline loops: CDR1 GTSNPN, CDR2 SVGIG (reference sequence). The CDR3 length is 12 residues. CDR3 nucleotide sequence: TGTGCCTGGGGGGACCTTTACAATGAGCAGTTCTTC. Amino acids: CAWGDLYNEQFF. The full variable domain, its missing parts supplied by reference TRBV30 and TRBJ2-1, is SQTIHQWPATLVQPVGSPLSLECTVEGTSNPNLYWYRQAAGRGLQLLFYSVGIGQISSEVPQNLSASRPQDRQFILSSKKLLLSDSGFYLCAWGDLYNEQFFGPGTRLTVL.